These T cell receptor beta chains were read from a single sample in a study of Ad26.COV2.S vaccination and SARS-CoV-2 variants. The assay was immunoSEQ multiplex PCR, and TCRdb's table has in-frame clones only and misses some. The sample has just over 350,000 clones, around 83% seen once; the top ten hold 3.3%. Sequenced material: peripheral blood, taken in a trial of Ad26.COV2.S vaccine versus placebo. These receptors were obtained from a person between 18 and 59 years old who received the Ad26.COV2.S COVID-19 vaccine or a placebo. CDR3s include the opening cysteine and the closing phenylalanine or tryptophan. The D gene is left open where the match is weak. Expanded clones are given a class, and other clones once, few, many or no size at all.

. TRBJ1-3 13 TRBV28 . TGTGCCAGCATCCGCCACTCTGGAAACACCATATATTTT CASIRHSGNTIYF
. TRBJ2-5 11 TRBV20-1 few TGCAGTGCTCGGTCGGGGGAGACCCAGTACTTC CSARSGETQYF
. TRBJ2-7 15 TRBV19 . TGTGCCAGTAGTTCGCGAGGAGTTCTCTTCTACGAGCAGTACTTC CASSSRGVLFYEQYF
TRBD1 TRBJ2-7 17 TRBV4-1 . TGCGCCAGCAGCCAAGAGCCGTCCGGGACAGGTAACTACGAGCAGTACTTC CASSQEPSGTGNYEQYF
. TRBJ1-2 15 TRBV7-2 . TGTGCCAGCAGCTCCCGGGGGGGGGCGCGACCAGGCTACACCTTC CASSSRGGARPGYTF
TRBD1 TRBJ2-7 13 TRBV10-3 . TGTGCCATCAGGACAGGGGACTCCTACGAGCAGTACTTC CAIRTGDSYEQYF
TRBD1 TRBJ1-2 15 TRBV19 . TGTGCCAGTAGTGCTCGGGGACAGGTGGCCTATGGCTACACCTTC CASSARGQVAYGYTF
. TRBJ1-1 16 TRBV11-2 . TGTGCCAGCAGCTTAGAATTCGGAAAATTGAACACTGAAGCTTTCTTT CASSLEFGKLNTEAFF
. TRBJ1-3 15 TRBV6-5 . TGTGCCAGCAGATCGGACCGAAGCTCTGGAAACACCATATATTTT CASRSDRSSGNTIYF
. TRBJ1-1 16 TRBV30 . TGTGCCTGGGGGGGTTCGGAGGGTCTCCTAAACGCTGAAGCTTTCTTT CAWGGSEGLLNAEAFF
. TRBJ2-1 13 TRBV27 many TGTGCCAGCAGTTTATATATCTACAATGAGCAGTTCTTC CASSLYIYNEQFF
TRBD2 TRBJ2-3 19 TRBV9 . TGTGCCAGCAGCGCAGCCCTAGCGGGGGGTGGTTCAAGCACAGATACGCAGTATTTT CASSAALAGGGSSTDTQYF
TRBD2 TRBJ2-7 15 TRBV9 . TGTGCCAGCAGCTTCCGGACTAGCGGGGACTACGAGCAGTACTTC CASSFRTSGDYEQYF
. TRBJ1-2 19 TRBV6-2/TRBV6-3 . TGTGCCAGCAGTTTCCGTGGGTCCGATCTCACCTTCTTTAACTATGGCTACACCTTC CASSFRGSDLTFFNYGYTF
. TRBJ1-2 15 TRBV5-4 once TGTGCCAGCAGCTCACCGGGACCGGGGATCTATGGCTACACCTTC CASSSPGPGIYGYTF
. TRBJ2-5 11 TRBV5-4 . TGTGCCAGCAGCGAAGAAGAGACCCAGTACTTC CASSEEETQYF
TRBD2 TRBJ2-7 18 TRBV6-2/TRBV6-3 few TGTGCCAGCAGTTATGGGTATCTAGCGGGAGTTGCCGGCTACGAGCAGTACTTC CASSYGYLAGVAGYEQYF
TRBD1 TRBJ2-7 13 TRBV5-1 few TGCGCCAGCAGCCGGGACAGACTATACGAGCAGTACTTC CASSRDRLYEQYF
. TRBJ2-7 13 TRBV27 . TGTGCCAGCAGTTTATACAGCGGTTCCGAGCAGTACTTC CASSLYSGSEQYF
TRBD1 TRBJ2-7 16 TRBV5-1 few TGCGCCAGCAGCCCCACCCCGGACAGGAATTGGTCCGAGCAGTACTTC CASSPTPDRNWSEQYF
. TRBJ2-5 10 TRBV29-1 . TGCAGCGTTCAAGAAGAGACCCAGTACTTC CSVQEETQYF
. TRBJ2-2 11 TRBV28 . TGTGCCAGCAGTTTGCGAGGAGAGCTGTTTTTT CASSLRGELFF
. TRBJ1-3 13 TRBV30 . TGTGCCTGGACAAAGGTCACTGGAAACACCATATATTTT CAWTKVTGNTIYF
. TRBJ1-3 15 TRBV19 . TGTGCCAGTAGTATCGGGCTGGCCTCTGGAAACACCATATATTTT CASSIGLASGNTIYF
. TRBJ1-6 16 TRBV2 . TGTGCCAGCAGTGACGACTGGACAGCCTATAATTCACCCCTCCACTTT CASSDDWTAYNSPLHF
TRBD2 TRBJ2-3 18 TRBV7-2 . TGTGCCAGCAGCTCTAGGACTAGCGGGATCCGGGGCACAGATACGCAGTATTTT CASSSRTSGIRGTDTQYF
TRBD1 TRBJ1-1 13 TRBV5-1 few TGCGCCAGCAGCTTGGGGGACAGGGCCTTTGGGATTTTT CASSLGDRAFGIF
. TRBJ1-2 13 TRBV2 . TGTGCCAGCGGGAGACAGTTGGCCTATGGCTACACCTTC CASGRQLAYGYTF
. TRBJ2-1 14 TRBV21-1 . TGTGCCAGCAGCAAAGACAACTCAGGGGATGAGCAGTTCTTC CASSKDNSGDEQFF
. TRBJ1-2 12 TRBV28 . TGTGCCAGCAGTTTCGGGGGAATGAGCTACACCTTC CASSFGGMSYTF
. TRBJ2-1 13 TRBV7-2 . TGTGCCAGCAGCTTATCTGGAGGTTATGAGCAGTTCTTC CASSLSGGYEQFF
. TRBJ2-3 15 TRBV3-1/TRBV3-2 . TGTGCCAGCAGCCAAGACGTGCGGGACACAGATACGCAGTATTTT CASSQDVRDTDTQYF
. TRBJ2-2 16 TRBV7-2 . TGTGCCAGCAGCTCCTTTAAGTCGGCAGGGCAAGGGGAGCTGTTTTTT CASSSFKSAGQGELFF
TRBD1 TRBJ2-5 16 TRBV6-6 . TGTGCCAGCAGCCTAAACAGGGGGCTGAGGGTTGCACAAGGGGACTTC CASSLNRGLRVAQGDF
. TRBJ1-4 13 TRBV27 . TGTGCCAGCAGTTTCAGGGAGAATGAAAAACTGTTTTTT CASSFRENEKLFF
. TRBJ1-1 15 TRBV28 . TGTGCCAGCAGTTTATTCCGAGTAGGGCTCACAGAAGCTTTCTTT CASSLFRVGLTEAFF
TRBD2 TRBJ2-7 16 TRBV10-3 once TGTGCCATCAGTGAGCCCCTAGCGGGAGAAACCTACGAGCAGTACTTC CAISEPLAGETYEQYF